These 12 T cell receptor beta chains share one sample of origin, sequenced in a study of cytomegalovirus exposure and HLA in healthy donors. PCR was performed using 60 Vbeta and 13 Jbeta primers. Produced via immunoSEQ multiplex PCR; TCRdb's table is partial and in-frame only. The table records 150,000 or so clones, 80% to 90% of them present only once. Sample: PBMCs. The receptor set was obtained from a woman aged 18-30 years in good health and CMV-seronegative.

This rearrangement joins TRBV14 to TRBJ2-2, with D possibly matching TRBD2 (7 bases). The CDR3 is 15 residues long. The V end was cut by 4 bases, the J end by 5 bases, with 14 bases between. From germline, CDR1 is SGHDN and CDR2 FVKESK. CDR3 bases: TGTGCCAGCAGCCGTCCGGGGGGCGCGACCGGGGAGCTGTTTTTT. Translating it yields CASSRPGGATGELFF.

This clone was seen a handful of times. The CDR3 DNA reads TGTGCCAGCAGTGAGCGGGGGCGGGACACTGAAGCTTTCTTT. Translated: CASSERGRDTEAFF. The chain is built from TRBV6-1 and TRBJ1-1; D might be TRBD1 (6 bases). With 3 bases removed from V and 3 bases from J, the gap between germline ends came to 11 bases. The V gene's germline CDR1 is MNHNS and CDR2 SASEGT. This CDR3 region has 14 residues.

CDR3 nucleotides: TGTGCCAGCATTGATGGCGGGGAGACCCAGTACTTC. Encoded protein: CASIDGGETQYF. The rearrangement links TRBV28 to TRBJ2-5; a possible D gene is TRBD2 (5 bases). Germline V gene lookup returns CDR1 MDHEN and CDR2 SYDVKM. Trimming removed 7 bases from V and 5 bases from J, with 11 bases in between. The CDR3 loop spans 12 amino acids.

CDR3 sequence (DNA): TGTGCCAGCAGCTTGGGACTCACCCCGGGGGTAAATCAGCCCCAGCATTTT. Its translation is CASSLGLTPGVNQPQHF. This rearrangement joins TRBV5-6 to TRBJ1-5; D may be TRBD1 (5 bases). The CDR3 contains 17 residues. Germline V gene lookup returns CDR1 SGHDT and CDR2 YYEEEE. V was trimmed by 0 bases and J by 4 bases, leaving 17 bases between them.

V gene TRBV19 combines with J gene TRBJ2-5; no firm D call. The germline V and J ends were trimmed by 6 bases and 0 bases, with 8 bases remaining between them. Germline-derived CDR1 and CDR2 are LNHDA and SQIVND (reference sequence). CDR3 size: 13 residues. The CDR3, as DNA: TGTGCCAGTAGCGCGAATCACCAAGAGACCCAGTACTTC. Amino acids: CASSANHQETQYF.

The rearrangement uses TRBV6-5 and TRBJ2-7; D is possibly TRBD2 (6 bases). Germline CDR1 reads MNHEY; CDR2 reads SVGAGI. This CDR3 has 13 residues. V was cut by 2 bases and J by 2 bases, with 7 bases left in between. The CDR3 loop reads CASSYRGTYEQYF. As DNA, the CDR3 is TGTGCCAGCAGTTACCGGGGGACCTACGAGCAGTACTTC.

A single count supports this clone. This specimen includes other DNA sequences encoding the same CDR3. V gene TRBV19 combines with J gene TRBJ2-7; possible D gene TRBD2, 5 bases. Trimming cost V 1 base and J 0 bases, with 7 bases left between them. This CDR3 has 14 residues. Germline CDR1 and CDR2: LNHDA and SQIVND (reference sequence). CDR3: CASSIGGSSYEQYF. The CDR3 DNA sequence: TGTGCCAGTAGTATAGGCGGGTCCTCCTACGAGCAGTACTTC.

This rearrangement joins TRBV2 to TRBJ2-5; tentatively, D is TRBD2 (6 bases). This CDR3 region has 14 residues. Germline CDR1 is SNHLY and CDR2 is FYNNEI. The germline V and J ends were trimmed by 6 bases and 0 bases, with 11 bases remaining between them. The CDR3 loop reads CASRETRNQETQYF. In nucleotides, the CDR3 is TGTGCCAGCAGGGAGACTAGAAACCAAGAGACCCAGTACTTC.

The rearrangement uses TRBV10-3 and TRBJ2-3, with TRBD2 identical over 7 bases. V shed 3 bases and J 1 base; nucleotides not matched to a gene: 7. The CDR3 extends over 16 amino acids. Germline lookup yields CDR1 ENHRY and CDR2 SYGVKD. CDR3 in DNA: TGTGCCATCAGTGAACAAAGCGCGGGAGGCACAGATACGCAGTATTTT. Amino acids: CAISEQSAGGTDTQYF.

The chain has TRBV5-1 and TRBJ1-2, with 7 bases identical to TRBD1. The germline V gene has CDR1 SGHRS and CDR2 YFSETQ. This CDR3 comprises 13 residues. With V trimmed by 1 base and J by 8 bases, 5 bases remained unmatched. The CDR3 reads CASSLTGAPGYTF. DNA for the CDR3: TGCGCCAGCAGCTTGACAGGGGCGCCGGGCTACACCTTC.

The chain combines TRBV5-4 with TRBJ1-1, with D uncertain. The V end lost 1 base, the J end lost 7 bases, and 14 bases lay between the germline ends. Germline V gene lookup returns CDR1 SGHNT and CDR2 YYREEE (reference sequence). There are 14 residues in the CDR3. In DNA, the CDR3 is TGTGCCAGCAGCTTGCGCCGGAGTAGTGATGAAGCTTTCTTT. Its translation: CASSLRRSSDEAFF.

CDR3 in DNA: TGTGCCAGCAGCTCCCCAGGGGCTTGGGGGGATACGCAGTATTTT. Protein sequence: CASSSPGAWGDTQYF. V is TRBV7-6 and J is TRBJ2-3; tentative D call: TRBD1 (6 bases). V lost 4 bases and J 6 bases, leaving 17 bases between the germline ends. The germline V gene has CDR1 SGHVS and CDR2 FNYEAQ. The CDR3 contains 15 residues. The entire variable domain, with the rest obtained from reference TRBV7-6 and TRBJ2-3, is as follows: GAGVSQSPRYKVTKRGQDVALRCDPISGHVSLYWYRQALGQGPEFLTYFNYEAQQDKSGLPNDRFSAERPEGSISTLTIQRTEQRDSAMYRCASSSPGAWGDTQYFGPGTRLTVL.